This entry lists 11 T cell receptor beta chains sequenced from one sample in a study of Ad26.COV2.S vaccination and SARS-CoV-2 variants. Clones were read by immunoSEQ multiplex PCR, and TCRdb kept only the in-frame ones, dropping some. The sample includes some 250,000 clones, around 87% of them seen just once. The treatment: over 15 received Ad26.COV2.S at low or high dose, single or two shots; roughly 5 received placebo; per-sample allocation not given. Specimen acquisition occurred on day 63 following the initial vaccine or placebo injection. Source: peripheral blood, taken in a trial of Ad26.COV2.S vaccine versus placebo. The source of these receptors is a person aged 18-60 years who received the Ad26.COV2.S COVID-19 vaccine or a placebo.

This chain uses TRBV24-1 with TRBJ2-5, with 9 bases lining up with TRBD1. Germline V lookup: CDR1 KGHDR, CDR2 SFDVKD. Trimming took 7 bases from V and 3 from J; bases not matched to a gene: 8. This CDR3 has 15 residues. CDR3 in amino acids: CATSLLQGAKETQYF. The CDR3 DNA is TGTGCCACCAGCCTATTACAGGGGGCCAAAGAGACCCAGTACTTC.

The rearrangement links TRBV5-1 to TRBJ2-2; D may correspond to TRBD1 or TRBD2 (5 bases each). V dropped 0 bases and J dropped 1 base, with 13 bases sitting between them. The CDR3 is 17 residues long. Germline V gene lookup returns CDR1 SGHRS and CDR2 YFSETQ. The CDR3, as DNA: TGCGCCAGCAGCTTGGGGGACGGAGCTTGGAACACCGGGGAGCTGTTTTTT. Translating it yields CASSLGDGAWNTGELFF.

The V gene is TRBV6-5, the J gene TRBJ2-7, with 9 bases aligning to TRBD1. The CDR3 consists of 12 residues. Germline V CDR1 and CDR2: MNHEY, SVGAGI. The ends lost 6 bases at V and 4 bases at J; junction bases unmatched: 1. The CDR3 sequence is CASRQGAYEQYF. The CDR3 nucleotides read TGTGCCAGCAGACAGGGGGCTTACGAGCAGTACTTC.

The chain uses TRBV7-8 and TRBJ2-2, with D maybe TRBD2 (5 bases). Germline values: CDR1 SGHVS, CDR2 FQNEAQ. Trimming removed 1 base from V and 6 bases from J, with 12 bases in between. The CDR3 length is 15 residues. In nucleotides, the CDR3 is TGTGCCAGCAGCTTAGGTCCCGGGGAGCCCGGGGAGCTGTTTTTT. This gives the protein CASSLGPGEPGELFF.

V and J are TRBV18 and TRBJ2-3; D not certain. The CDR3 is made up of 17 amino acids. CDR1 KGHSH and CDR2 LQKENI come from the germline V gene. Trimming stripped 0 bases from V and 0 bases from J, with 13 bases between. CDR3 in amino acids: CASSPPRTGSSTDTQYF. CDR3 DNA: TGTGCCAGCTCACCACCGAGGACCGGGTCCAGCACAGATACGCAGTATTTT.

In its sample, this clone was seen many times. The chain couples TRBV30 to TRBJ1-3; D is perhaps TRBD1 (5 bases). Trimming took off 8 bases at V and 5 bases at J, with 10 bases between the two ends. Germline CDR1 and CDR2: GTSNPN and SVGIG (reference sequence). The CDR3 length is 11 residues. This CDR3 reads CAGGRRNTIYF. CDR3 nucleotides: TGTGCCGGGGGGAGAAGAAACACCATATATTTT.

The chain couples TRBV30 to TRBJ1-6; maybe TRBD1 (6 bases). Per germline, CDR1 GTSNPN and CDR2 SVGIG (reference sequence). This CDR3 is 16 amino acids long. V was cut by 5 bases and J by 0 bases, with 14 bases left in between. CDR3 in DNA: TGTGCCTGGTCTACAGGGTCGAGCTCCTATAATTCACCCCTCCACTTT. This codes for CAWSTGSSSYNSPLHF.

The V call is TRBV10-3, the J call TRBJ2-7; no clear D gene. CDR3 length: 13 amino acids. CDR1 ENHRY and CDR2 SYGVKD come from the germline V gene. V was trimmed by 5 bases and J by 5 bases, leaving 13 bases between them. In DNA, the CDR3 is TGTGCCATCAGTAAGACGGCCGGGCACGAGCAGTACTTC. Translating it yields CAISKTAGHEQYF.

The gene calls are TRBV9 and TRBJ2-1; tentative D call: TRBD2 (6 bases). Trimming removed 4 bases at V and 11 bases at J, with 13 bases between. Germline V lookup: CDR1 SGDLS, CDR2 YYNGEE. The CDR3 runs to 12 residues. CDR3 bases: TGTGCCAGCAGCTTACAGGCGGGGCAGCAGTTCTTC. Translation gives CASSLQAGQQFF.

This chain connects TRBV5-1 to TRBJ2-7; tentative D call: TRBD2 (7 bases). V was clipped by 7 bases and J by 2 bases, with 16 bases between them. CDR1 is SGHRS, CDR2 YFSETQ, per germline. CDR3 length: 14 residues. In nucleotides, the CDR3 is TGCGCCAGCTCCGGTGGGGGGGCTCCCTACGAGCAGTACTTC. Encoded protein: CASSGGGAPYEQYF.

V usage is TRBV6-2 or TRBV6-3 and J usage is TRBJ2-7; the match to TRBD2 covers 10 bases. CDR1 MNHEY and CDR2 SVGEGT come from the germline V gene. The CDR3 spans 18 residues. V gave up 4 bases and J gave up 5 bases; unmatched junction bases: 17. The CDR3 loop reads CASSFAVLAGRTRDEQYF. The CDR3 coding sequence is TGTGCCAGCAGTTTCGCCGTACTAGCGGGAAGAACTCGGGACGAGCAGTACTTC.